Given below is one T cell receptor (beta chain) in context. Germline loops: CDR1 MNHNS, CDR2 SASEGT. This CDR3 region has 16 residues. The V end was cut by 2 bases, the J end by 3 bases, with 16 bases between. The sample originates from a study of blood T cell repertoires in COVID-19. TCRdb keeps only in-frame clones here, not all; method: immunoSEQ multiplex PCR. This sample carries 95,000 to 110,000 clones, 60% to 85% of them seen once, and the ten largest clones take 4% to 5.5%. The sequencing input was peripheral blood. The J gene is TRBJ1-1, the V gene TRBV6-1; possible D gene TRBD1, 6 bases. This clonotype was sampled from a man between 65 and 85 years old with acute or convalescent COVID-19. CDR3 coding DNA: TGTGCCAGCAGTGAACCCATACAGGGTAGGGACACTGAAGCTTTCTTT. Translation: CASSEPIQGRDTEAFF.